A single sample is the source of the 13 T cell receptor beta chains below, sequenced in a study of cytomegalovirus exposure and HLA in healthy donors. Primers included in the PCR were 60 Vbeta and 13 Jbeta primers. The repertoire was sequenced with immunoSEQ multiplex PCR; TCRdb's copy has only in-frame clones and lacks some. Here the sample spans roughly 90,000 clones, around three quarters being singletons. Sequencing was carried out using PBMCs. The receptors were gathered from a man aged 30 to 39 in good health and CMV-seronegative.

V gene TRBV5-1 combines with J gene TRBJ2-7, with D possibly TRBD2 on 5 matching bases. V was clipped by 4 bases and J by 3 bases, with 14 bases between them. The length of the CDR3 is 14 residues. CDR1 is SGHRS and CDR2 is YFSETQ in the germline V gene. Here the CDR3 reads CASSPRADLYEQYF. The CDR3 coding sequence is TGCGCCAGCAGCCCACGAGCGGACCTCTACGAGCAGTACTTC.

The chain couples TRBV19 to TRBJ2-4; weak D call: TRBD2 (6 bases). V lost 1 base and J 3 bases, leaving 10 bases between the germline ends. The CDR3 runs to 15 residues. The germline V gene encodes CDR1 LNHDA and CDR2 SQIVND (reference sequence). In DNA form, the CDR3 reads TGTGCCAGTAGTATAGGTCAGGGAGGCAAAAACATTCAGTACTTC. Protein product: CASSIGQGGKNIQYF.

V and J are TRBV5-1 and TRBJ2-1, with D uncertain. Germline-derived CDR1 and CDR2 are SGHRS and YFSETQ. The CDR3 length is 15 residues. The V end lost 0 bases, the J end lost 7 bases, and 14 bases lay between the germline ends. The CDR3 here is CASSLEVGPMNEQFF. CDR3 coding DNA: TGCGCCAGCAGCTTGGAAGTGGGCCCCATGAATGAGCAGTTCTTC.

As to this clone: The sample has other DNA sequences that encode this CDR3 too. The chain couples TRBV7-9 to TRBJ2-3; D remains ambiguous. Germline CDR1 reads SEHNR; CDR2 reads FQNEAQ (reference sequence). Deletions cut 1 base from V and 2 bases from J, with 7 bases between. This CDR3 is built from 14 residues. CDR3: CASSLEQDTDTQYF. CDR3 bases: TGTGCCAGCAGCTTAGAGCAGGACACAGATACGCAGTATTTT.

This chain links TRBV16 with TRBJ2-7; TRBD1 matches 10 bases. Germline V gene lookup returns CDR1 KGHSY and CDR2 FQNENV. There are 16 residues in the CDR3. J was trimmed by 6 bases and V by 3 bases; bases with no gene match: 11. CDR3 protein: CASSHLPGQGPGEQYF. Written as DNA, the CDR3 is TGTGCCAGCAGCCACCTACCGGGACAGGGGCCCGGCGAGCAGTACTTC.

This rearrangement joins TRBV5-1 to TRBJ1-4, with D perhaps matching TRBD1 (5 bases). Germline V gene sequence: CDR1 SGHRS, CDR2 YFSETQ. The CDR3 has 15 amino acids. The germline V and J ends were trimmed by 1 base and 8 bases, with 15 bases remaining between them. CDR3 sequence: CASSLWAAEGEKLFF. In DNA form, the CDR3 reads TGCGCCAGCAGCTTGTGGGCAGCGGAGGGGGAAAAACTGTTTTTT. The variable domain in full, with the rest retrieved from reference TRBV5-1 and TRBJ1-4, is KAGVTQTPRYLIKTRGQQVTLSCSPISGHRSVSWYQQTPGQGLQFLFEYFSETQRNKGNFPGRFSGRQFSNSRSEMNVSTLELGDSALYLCASSLWAAEGEKLFFGSGTQLSVL.

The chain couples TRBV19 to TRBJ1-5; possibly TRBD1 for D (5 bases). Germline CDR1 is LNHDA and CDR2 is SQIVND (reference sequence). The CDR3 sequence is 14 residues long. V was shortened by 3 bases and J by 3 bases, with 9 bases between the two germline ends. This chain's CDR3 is CASSMGLHNQPQHF. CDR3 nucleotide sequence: TGTGCCAGTAGTATGGGACTGCACAATCAGCCCCAGCATTTT.

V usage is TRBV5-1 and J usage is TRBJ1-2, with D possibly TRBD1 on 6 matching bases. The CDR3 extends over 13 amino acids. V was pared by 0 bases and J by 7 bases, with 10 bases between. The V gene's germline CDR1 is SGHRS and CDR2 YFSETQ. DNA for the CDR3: TGCGCCAGCAGCTTGGAGGGGGTTGGTGGCTACACCTTC. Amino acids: CASSLEGVGGYTF. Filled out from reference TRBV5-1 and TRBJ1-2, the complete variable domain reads KAGVTQTPRYLIKTRGQQVTLSCSPISGHRSVSWYQQTPGQGLQFLFEYFSETQRNKGNFPGRFSGRQFSNSRSEMNVSTLELGDSALYLCASSLEGVGGYTFGSGTRLTVV.

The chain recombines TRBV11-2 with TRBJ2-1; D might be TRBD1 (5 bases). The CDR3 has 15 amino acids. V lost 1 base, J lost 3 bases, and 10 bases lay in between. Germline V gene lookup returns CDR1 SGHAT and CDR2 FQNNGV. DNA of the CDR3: TGTGCCAGCAGCTTAGTAAGGGGTCGCTACAATGAGCAGTTCTTC. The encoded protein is CASSLVRGRYNEQFF.

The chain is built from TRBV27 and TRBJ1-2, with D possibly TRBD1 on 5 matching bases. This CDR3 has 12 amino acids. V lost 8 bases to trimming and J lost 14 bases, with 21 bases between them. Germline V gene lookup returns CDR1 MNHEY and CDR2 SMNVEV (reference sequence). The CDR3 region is CASRQTTAGWTF. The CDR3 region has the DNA TGTGCCAGCCGACAGACGACGGCGGGGTGGACCTTC.

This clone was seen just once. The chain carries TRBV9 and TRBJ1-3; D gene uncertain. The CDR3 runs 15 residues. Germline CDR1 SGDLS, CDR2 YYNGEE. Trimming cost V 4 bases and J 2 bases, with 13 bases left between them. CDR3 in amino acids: CASSLSPGAGNTIYF. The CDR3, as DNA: TGTGCCAGCAGCCTCTCCCCCGGGGCTGGAAACACCATATATTTT.

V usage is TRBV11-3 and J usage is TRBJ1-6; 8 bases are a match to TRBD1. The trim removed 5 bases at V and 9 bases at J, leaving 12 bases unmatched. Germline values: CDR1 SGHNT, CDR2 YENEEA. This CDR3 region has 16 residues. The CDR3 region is CASSLGQGFFRSPLHF. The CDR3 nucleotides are TGTGCCAGCAGCCTTGGACAGGGCTTTTTTCGTTCACCCCTCCACTTT.

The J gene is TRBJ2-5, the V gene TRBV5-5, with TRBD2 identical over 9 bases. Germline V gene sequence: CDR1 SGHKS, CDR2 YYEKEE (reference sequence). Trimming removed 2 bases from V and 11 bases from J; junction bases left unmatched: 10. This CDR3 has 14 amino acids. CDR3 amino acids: CASSFPIIAGVQYF. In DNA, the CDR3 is TGTGCCAGCAGCTTTCCCATAATAGCGGGAGTTCAGTACTTC.